This T cell receptor (beta chain) was found in a study of T cell responses to AZD1222 COVID-19 vaccine (dated by TCRdb to the early 2020s). With regard to the full study: TCR sequencing covered over 230 trial participants: 200 to 220 given two doses of AZD1222 and 26 given two doses of MenACWY control vaccine. Trial participants were enrolled into age subgroups of 18-55, 56-69 and 70-plus years, which contained approximately 150, 28 and 58 TCR-sequenced participants, respectively.

Explained via the paper, the time point label denotes: about 28 days (+/-7) after the second vaccine dose. AZD1222 recipients whose second dose came at about 4 weeks and those whose second dose came at about 12 weeks were combined into one group, since spike-specific TCR depth and breadth did not differ between the two schedules. Samples from vaccinated people were obtained from the UK trials COV001 and COV002, which included a single-blind randomized controlled phase 2/3 trial of AZD1222 (ChAdOx1 nCoV-19) in healthy adults. For TCRbeta chain sequencing, PBMC samples were collected from trial participants at day 0 and at day 28 after the second dose. General conclusions and limits of the study: Nearly half of unique spike-specific TCRs reportedly recognized epitopes outside regions mutated in the B.1.351 and B.1.1.7 variants. The whole spike protein was spanned by vaccine-associated CD4 TCRs, and dominant responses were seen in regions 160-218 and 743-854. After two AZD1222 doses, spike-specific TCR breadth and depth were significantly higher than at day 0 and than in MenACWY recipients. Participants were mostly white British, with more females than males. The authors suggested clonal diversity may have been underestimated. In the small 56-69-year group, the increase in depth fell short of significance, most likely because of low power. No day 14 peak-response samples were available, so repertoires were characterized only after the peak T cell response. Conclusions about previously exposed vaccinees were limited because only six AZD1222 recipients were SARS-CoV-2 seropositive at baseline.

The CDR3 regions of human TCRbeta chains were analyzed by immunosequencing. In the original analysis: TCRs in the repertoires were matched against a reference library of SARS-CoV-2-specific TCRs that had been generated with the MIRA antigen-specificity platform. Breadth meant the fraction of unique TCRs that were SARS-CoV-2-associated, whereas depth meant the fraction of total T cells that were SARS-CoV-2-associated. Using the MIRA data, each spike-specific TCR was mapped to the spike region that the TCR reacts to and placed in a CD4 or CD8 class. Log10-transformed breadth and depth values were compared by one-way ANOVA with Sidak's multiple comparisons tests. As stored in TCRdb, this immuneACCESS dataset retains in-frame rearrangements with V and J assigned. A fraction of the clones does not appear; measured against another copy, unresolved V genes explain less than half of the discrepancy, and the remainder lacks a known reason. That table gives V, J and clone size, and the DNA gave D and trimming. Present in this sample are 160,000 or so clones, 85% to 95% of which were seen just once. The leading ten clones occupy 5.1% of the sample.

In the case of this clone: What this receptor recognizes is not known. No much larger clone is present one base from it, and per-base qualities are unavailable.

The material sequenced was peripheral blood, taken 28 days after the second AZD1222 dose. The sequence came from an adult who received the AZD1222 COVID-19 vaccine.

The encoded CDR3 is CAWSYGTGYSYEQYF. At the DNA level, the sequence is TGTGCCTGGAGCTACGGGACAGGGTACTCCTACGAGCAGTACTTC. This sequence uses TRBV30 and TRBJ2-7, with 9 bases matching TRBD1. Per the germline V gene (reference sequence), GTSNPN is the CDR1 and SVGIG is the CDR2. The V end gives up 3 bases and the J end 0 bases, leaving 6 bases in the junction not matched to a gene. The CDR3 starts with the cysteine, ends with the phenylalanine, and has 15 residues. CDR3 DNA is the only sequence kept; it has 45 bases, read in frame from the first base. The variable domain in full, with residues beyond the CDR3 obtained from the reference TRBV30 and TRBJ2-7 genes, is SQTIHQWPATLVQPVGSPLSLECTVEGTSNPNLYWYRQAAGRGLQLLFYSVGIGQISSEVPQNLSASRPQDRQFILSSKKLLLSDSGFYLCAWSYGTGYSYEQYFGPGTRLTVT.